This TCR beta chain emerged from a study of blood T cell repertoires in COVID-19. Study as a whole: COVID-19 samples from acute and convalescent phases originated in the United States, Italy and Spain.

Germline V gene sequence: CDR1 LNHNV, CDR2 YYDKDF (reference sequence). CDR3 size: 15 residues. V shed 0 bases and J shed 3 bases, with 8 bases lying between them. This clone was seen once. Clones were read by immunoSEQ multiplex PCR, and TCRdb kept only the in-frame ones, dropping some. The repertoire holds under 300,000 clones, with approximately 85% as singletons. The sequence was collected from a man aged 80 or over with acute or convalescent COVID-19. This chain joins TRBV15 and TRBJ2-2, with D hard to call. Sequencing input: peripheral blood. In nucleotides, the CDR3 is TGTGCCACCAGCAGAGATGTGGCTCACACCGGGGAGCTGTTTTTT. This encodes CATSRDVAHTGELFF.